Included here is one TCR beta chain sequence, with context. Its cognate antigen is unknown. The data stem from a study of cytomegalovirus exposure and HLA in healthy donors. Study conclusions and caveats: Some 150 TCR beta chains were listed as cytomegalovirus-associated. Highly shared sequence variants in one cluster were likely a sequencing artifact.

The PCR made use of 60 Vbeta and 13 Jbeta primers. Profiling relied on immunoSEQ multiplex PCR, and the TCRdb table lists in-frame clones only, not all of them. Altogether approximately 97,000 clones are present, roughly two thirds being singletons, with the ten largest covering under 4.5%. The CDR3 loop spans 15 amino acids. Looked up from germline, CDR1 is LNHDA and CDR2 is SQIVND (reference sequence). J gave up 4 bases and V 6 bases, and 10 bases lay outside the gene matches. The receptor comes from a man aged 35-49 years in good health and CMV-seronegative. J is TRBJ2-7 and V is TRBV19, with 9 bases fitting TRBD1. The sequenced sample consisted of PBMCs. CDR3 loop: CASSSPGTGPYEQYF. CDR3 DNA: TGTGCCAGTAGCTCCCCCGGGACAGGGCCGTACGAGCAGTACTTC.